Sequencing of this T cell receptor beta chain was carried out in a study of blood T cell repertoires in COVID-19. The wider study: Samples representing acute and convalescent COVID-19 were sourced from the United States, Italy and Spain. T cells, B-cell-depleted T cells, or PBMCs provided the cDNA or gDNA that served as material.

CDR3 length: 15 residues. V lost 7 bases and J lost 7; bases outside the gene matches: 10. Germline loops: CDR1 SNHLY, CDR2 FYNNEI. Repertoires were generated with immunoSEQ multiplex PCR, while TCRdb's copy carries only in-frame clones and drops some. Seen here are roughly 290,000 clones, about 85% observed once, and the top ten hold 0.7% to 0.9%. Sequencing input: peripheral blood. The chain recombines TRBV2 with TRBJ1-6; 7 bases are shared with TRBD1. The TCR originated in a human donor with COVID-19, enrolled during active disease. The donor label of this sample is uncertain. CDR3 protein: CASKPGGSQNSPLHF. CDR3 sequence (DNA): TGTGCCAGCAAACCAGGGGGGTCTCAAAATTCACCCCTCCACTTT.